A selection of T cell receptor beta chains follows, all from one sample in a study of RUNX1 and TCR beta rearrangement in T-cell leukemia. TCRdb independently ran MiXCR on the PCR reads; one entry per CDR3 protein. The sample lists 700 to 900 distinct CDR3 sequences; around 30% were seen once. The sample comprised blood. The receptors here all came from a male donor with T-cell acute lymphoblastic leukemia. CDR3s include the opening cysteine and the closing phenylalanine or tryptophan. Each record gives: D gene, V gene, J gene, clone size, CDR3 protein, CDR3 DNA. D genes are given only for firm matches. A row's size may be missing; if present it is once, few, many or a size class.

>-|TRBV7-2|TRBJ1-3|-
CASSPSAGTIYF
TGTGCTAGCAGTCCCTCGGCAGGCACCATATATTTT
>TRBD2|TRBV3-1|TRBJ2-1|few
CASSHSPAGDYEQFF
TGTGCCAGCAGCCATTCCCCAGCGGGAGACTATGAGCAGTTCTTC
>-|TRBV14|TRBJ2-7|-
CARSRDGYEQYF
TGTGCCCGCAGCAGGGACGGCTACGAGCAGTACTTC
>-|TRBV23-1|TRBJ1-5|large
CASSQGRWPSYLGNQPQHF
TGCGCCAGCAGTCAAGGGAGGTGGCCTTCCTACCTGGGCAATCAGCCCCAGCATTTT
>-|TRBV12-3/TRBV12-4|TRBJ2-1|medium-sized
CASRRGENEQFF
TGTGCCAGCAGGCGGGGAGAAAATGAGCAGTTCTTC
>TRBD1|TRBV9|TRBJ1-2|few
CASSVVDRGLSGYTF
TGTGCCAGCAGCGTAGTTGACAGGGGGCTCTCCGGCTACACCTTC
>TRBD1|TRBV28|TRBJ1-5|few
CASSLQGAGSNQPQHF
TGTGCCAGCAGTTTGCAGGGGGCGGGGAGCAATCAGCCCCAGCATTTT
>-|TRBV5-6|TRBJ2-7|medium-sized
CASSSGYEQYF
TGTGCCAGCAGCTCAGGCTACGAGCAGTACTTC
>TRBD2|TRBV6-2/TRBV6-3|TRBJ2-7|few
CASTTNSGTYEQYF
TGTGCCAGCACCACAAATAGCGGGACATACGAGCAGTACTTC
>TRBD1|TRBV5-4|TRBJ1-2|-
CASSFRDSYGYTF
TGTGCCAGCAGCTTCCGGGACAGCTATGGCTACACCTTC
>TRBD2|TRBV7-2|TRBJ2-2|few
CASRSGRSGELFF
TGTGCCAGCAGAAGCGGGAGATCCGGGGAGCTGTTTTTT
>-|TRBV11-3|TRBJ2-2|large
CASSKLVSGAGELFF
TGTGCCAGCAGCAAGTTAGTCTCCGGAGCGGGGGAGCTGTTTTTT
>-|TRBV28|TRBJ2-1|few
CASSFLTGTYNEQFF
TGTGCCAGCAGTTTCTTGACCGGGACCTACAATGAGCAGTTCTTC
>-|TRBV5-4|TRBJ2-3|few
CASSFDGGHTDTQYF
TGTGCCAGCAGCTTCGACGGGGGGCACACAGATACGCAGTATTTT
>-|TRBV10-3|TRBJ1-1|-
CAISDPLSRKNTEAFF
TGTGCCATCAGTGATCCCCTATCTCGGAAGAACACTGAAGCTTTCTTT